This TCR beta chain was captured in a study of blood T cell repertoires in COVID-19. Across the whole study: Samples taken during acute and convalescent COVID-19 were collected in the United States, Italy and Spain. Sources were T cells, B-cell-depleted T cells, or PBMCs; the material itself was cDNA or gDNA.

Germline V CDR1 and CDR2: KGHSH, LQKENI. This CDR3 has 14 amino acids. V gave up 2 bases and J gave up 4 bases, with 11 bases separating them. Authors' processing steps: Amplifying reference gene primers gave estimates of nucleated cell counts. Produced via immunoSEQ multiplex PCR; TCRdb's table is partial and in-frame only. Clone size and V and J calls were adopted from that table, with D and trimming inferred from the DNA. Of around 250,000 clones in the sample, 65% to 85% are singletons; the top ten hold less than 2%. The genes are TRBV18 and TRBJ1-2; no clear D. Specimen: peripheral blood. The receptor was isolated from a woman aged 40 to 50 who had recovered from COVID-19. The CDR3 sequence: CASSPDPRLYGYTF. CDR3 bases: TGTGCCAGCTCACCAGACCCACGACTCTATGGCTACACCTTC.